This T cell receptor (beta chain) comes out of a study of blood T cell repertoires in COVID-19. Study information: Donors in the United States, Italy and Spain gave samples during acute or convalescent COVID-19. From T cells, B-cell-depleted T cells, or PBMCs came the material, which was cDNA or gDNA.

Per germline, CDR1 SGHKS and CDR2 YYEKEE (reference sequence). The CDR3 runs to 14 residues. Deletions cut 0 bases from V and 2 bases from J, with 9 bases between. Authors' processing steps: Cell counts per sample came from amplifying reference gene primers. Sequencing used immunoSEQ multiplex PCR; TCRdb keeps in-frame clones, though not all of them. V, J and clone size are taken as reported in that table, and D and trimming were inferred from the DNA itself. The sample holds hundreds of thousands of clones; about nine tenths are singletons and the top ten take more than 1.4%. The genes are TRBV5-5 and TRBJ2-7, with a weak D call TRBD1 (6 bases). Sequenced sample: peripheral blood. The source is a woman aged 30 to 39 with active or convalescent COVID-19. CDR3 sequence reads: CASSLADRTYEQYF. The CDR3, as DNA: TGTGCCAGCAGCTTGGCGGACAGAACCTACGAGCAGTACTTC. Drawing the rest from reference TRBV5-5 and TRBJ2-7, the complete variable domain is DAGVTQSPTHLIKTRGQQVTLRCSPISGHKSVSWYQQVLGQGPQFIFQYYEKEERGRGNFPDRFSARQFPNYSSELNVNALLLGDSALYLCASSLADRTYEQYFGPGTRLTVT.